This TCR beta chain was captured by sequencing in a study of blood T cells in healthy people across ages. Study details: Template switching captured about one barcoded beta molecule per two T cells.

The second PCR ran roughly 7 to 12 cycles with a sample-barcoded 5' primer and J-beta primers. TCRdb re-derived calls from the 5' RACE reads in MiXCR, one entry per CDR3 protein. The data show 1.5 million to 2 million distinct CDR3 sequences, around half seen once. Total RNA extracted from each sample amounted to at least 6 micrograms. V lost 5 bases and J 4 bases, leaving 17 bases between the germline ends. There are 15 residues in the CDR3. The receptor was isolated from a woman aged 40 to 50 in good health. The chain joins TRBV12-3 or TRBV12-4 to TRBJ1-1, with unresolved D. Sequencing used blood. The CDR3 is CASSPVEGFSTEAFF. The DNA of the CDR3 is TGTGCCAGCAGTCCGGTAGAAGGGTTCAGCACTGAAGCTTTCTTT.